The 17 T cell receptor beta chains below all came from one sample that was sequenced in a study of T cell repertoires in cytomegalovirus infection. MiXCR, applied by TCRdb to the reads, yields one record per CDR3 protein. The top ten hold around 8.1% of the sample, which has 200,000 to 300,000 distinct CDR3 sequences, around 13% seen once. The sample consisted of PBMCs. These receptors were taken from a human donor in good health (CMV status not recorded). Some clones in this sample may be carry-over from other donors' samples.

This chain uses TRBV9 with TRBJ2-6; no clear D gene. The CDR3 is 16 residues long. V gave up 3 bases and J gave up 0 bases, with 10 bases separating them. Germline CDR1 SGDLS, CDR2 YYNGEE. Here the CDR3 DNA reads TGTGCCAGCAGCGGAGCTCCCAGCTCTGGGGCCAACGTCCTGACTTTC. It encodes CASSGAPSSGANVLTF. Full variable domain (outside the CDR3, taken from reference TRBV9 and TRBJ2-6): DSGVTQTPKHLITATGQRVTLRCSPRSGDLSVYWYQQSLDQGLQFLIQYYNGEERAKGNILERFSAQQFPDLHSELNLSSLELGDSALYFCASSGAPSSGANVLTFGAGSRLTVL.

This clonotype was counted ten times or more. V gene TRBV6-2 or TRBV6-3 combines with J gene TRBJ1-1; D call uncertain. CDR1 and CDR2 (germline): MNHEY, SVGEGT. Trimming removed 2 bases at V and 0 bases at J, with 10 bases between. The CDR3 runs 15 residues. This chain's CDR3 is CASSYNGFMNTEAFF. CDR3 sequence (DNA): TGTGCCAGCAGTTACAACGGCTTCATGAACACTGAAGCTTTCTTT.

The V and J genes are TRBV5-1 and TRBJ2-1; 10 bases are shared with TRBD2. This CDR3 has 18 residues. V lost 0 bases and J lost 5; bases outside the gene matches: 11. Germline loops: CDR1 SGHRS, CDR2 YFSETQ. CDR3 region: CASSLAGLASGSHNEQFF. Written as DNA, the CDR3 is TGCGCCAGCAGCTTGGCAGGGTTGGCTAGCGGGAGCCACAATGAGCAGTTCTTC. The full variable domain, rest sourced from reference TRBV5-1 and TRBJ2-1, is KAGVTQTPRYLIKTRGQQVTLSCSPISGHRSVSWYQQTPGQGLQFLFEYFSETQRNKGNFPGRFSGRQFSNSRSEMNVSTLELGDSALYLCASSLAGLASGSHNEQFFGPGTRLTVL.

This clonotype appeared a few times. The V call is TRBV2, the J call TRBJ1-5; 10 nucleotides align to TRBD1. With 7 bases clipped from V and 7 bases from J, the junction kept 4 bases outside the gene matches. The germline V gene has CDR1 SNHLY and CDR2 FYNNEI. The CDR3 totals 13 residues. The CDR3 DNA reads TGTGCCAGCACCCGGGACAGGGGACAGCCCCAGCATTTT. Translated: CASTRDRGQPQHF.

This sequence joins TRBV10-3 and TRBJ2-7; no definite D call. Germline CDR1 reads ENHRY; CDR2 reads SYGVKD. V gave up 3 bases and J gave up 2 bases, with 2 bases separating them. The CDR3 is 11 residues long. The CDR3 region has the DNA TGTGCCATCAGTGAAACCTACGAGCAGTACTTC. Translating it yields CAISETYEQYF.

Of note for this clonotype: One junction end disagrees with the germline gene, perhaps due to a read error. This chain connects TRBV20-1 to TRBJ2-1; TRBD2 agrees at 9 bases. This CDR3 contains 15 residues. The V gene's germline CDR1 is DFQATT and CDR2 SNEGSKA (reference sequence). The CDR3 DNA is TGCAGTCCTAGACCGGCGGGGGGGTTCTACAATGAGCAGTTCTTC. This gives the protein CSPRPAGGFYNEQFF.

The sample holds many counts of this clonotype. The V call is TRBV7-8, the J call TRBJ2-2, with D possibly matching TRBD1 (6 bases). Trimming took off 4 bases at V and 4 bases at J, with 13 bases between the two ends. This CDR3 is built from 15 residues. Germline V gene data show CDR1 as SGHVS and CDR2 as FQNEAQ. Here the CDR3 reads CASSSRDKRTGELFF. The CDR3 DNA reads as TGTGCCAGCAGCTCTCGGGACAAACGCACCGGGGAGCTGTTTTTT.

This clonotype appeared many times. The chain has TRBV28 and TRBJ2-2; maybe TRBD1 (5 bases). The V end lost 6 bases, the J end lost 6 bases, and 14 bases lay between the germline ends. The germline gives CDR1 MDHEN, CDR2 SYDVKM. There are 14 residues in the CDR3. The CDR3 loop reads CASSPFRVPGELFF. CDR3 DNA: TGTGCCAGCAGCCCCTTCAGGGTCCCCGGGGAGCTGTTTTTT.

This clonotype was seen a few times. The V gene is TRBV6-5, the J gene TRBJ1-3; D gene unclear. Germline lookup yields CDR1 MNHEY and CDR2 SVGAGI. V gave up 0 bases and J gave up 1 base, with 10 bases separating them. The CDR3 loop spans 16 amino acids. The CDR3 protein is CASSYSWFGSGNTIYF. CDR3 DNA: TGTGCCAGCAGTTACTCGTGGTTTGGGTCTGGAAACACCATATATTTT.

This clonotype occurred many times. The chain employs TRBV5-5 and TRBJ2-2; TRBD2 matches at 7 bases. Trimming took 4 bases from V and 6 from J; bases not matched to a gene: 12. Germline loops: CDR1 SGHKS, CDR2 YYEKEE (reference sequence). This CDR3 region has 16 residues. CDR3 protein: CASSPQILAGAGELFF. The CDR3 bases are TGTGCCAGCAGCCCTCAAATTTTGGCGGGAGCCGGGGAGCTGTTTTTT.

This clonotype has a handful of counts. This CDR3 reads CASREGQGGRYEQYF. The CDR3 bases are TGTGCCAGCAGGGAAGGACAGGGGGGGCGTTACGAGCAGTACTTC. J is TRBJ2-7 and V is TRBV12-3 or TRBV12-4, with 10 bases that match TRBD1. J was trimmed by 4 bases and V by 6 bases; bases with no gene match: 9. This CDR3 is built from 15 residues.

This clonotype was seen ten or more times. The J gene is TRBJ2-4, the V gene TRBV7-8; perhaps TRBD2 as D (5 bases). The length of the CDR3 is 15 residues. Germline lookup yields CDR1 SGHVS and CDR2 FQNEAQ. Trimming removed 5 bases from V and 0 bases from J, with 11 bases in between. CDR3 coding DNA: TGTGCCAGCAGCCTAACCGGGGTAGCCAAAAACATTCAGTACTTC. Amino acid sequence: CASSLTGVAKNIQYF.

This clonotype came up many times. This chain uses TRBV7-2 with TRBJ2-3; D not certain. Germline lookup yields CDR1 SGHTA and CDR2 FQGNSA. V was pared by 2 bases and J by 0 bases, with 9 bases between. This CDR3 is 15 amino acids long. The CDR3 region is CASSLSPGSTDTQYF. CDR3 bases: TGTGCCAGCAGCTTAAGTCCGGGCAGCACAGATACGCAGTATTTT.

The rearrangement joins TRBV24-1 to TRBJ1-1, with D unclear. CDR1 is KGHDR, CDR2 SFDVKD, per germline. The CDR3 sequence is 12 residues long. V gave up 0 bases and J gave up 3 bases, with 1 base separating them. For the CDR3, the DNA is TGTGCCACCAGTGATTTGGACACTGAAGCTTTCTTT. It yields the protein CATSDLDTEAFF.

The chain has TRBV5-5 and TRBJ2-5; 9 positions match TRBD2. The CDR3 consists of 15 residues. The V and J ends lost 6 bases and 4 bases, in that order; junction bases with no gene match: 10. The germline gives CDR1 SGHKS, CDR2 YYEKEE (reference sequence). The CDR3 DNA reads TGTGCCAGCACGGAGGTTGCGGGGGGGAGAGAGACCCAGTACTTC. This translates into CASTEVAGGRETQYF.

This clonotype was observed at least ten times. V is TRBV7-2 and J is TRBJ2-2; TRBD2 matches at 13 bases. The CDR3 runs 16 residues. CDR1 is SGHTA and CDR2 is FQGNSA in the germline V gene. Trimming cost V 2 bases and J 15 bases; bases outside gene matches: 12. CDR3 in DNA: TGTGCCAGCAGCTTAACTATAAGGACTAGCGGGGGTCGGGTGTTTTTT. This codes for CASSLTIRTSGGRVFF.

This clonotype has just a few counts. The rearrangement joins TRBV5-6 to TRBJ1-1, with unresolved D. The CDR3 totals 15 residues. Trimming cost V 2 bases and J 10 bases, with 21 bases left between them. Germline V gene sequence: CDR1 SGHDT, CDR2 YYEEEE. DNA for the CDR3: TGTGCCAGCAGCTTCTTGCGTTCCCGCTCCATATTAGCTTTCTTT. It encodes CASSFLRSRSILAFF.